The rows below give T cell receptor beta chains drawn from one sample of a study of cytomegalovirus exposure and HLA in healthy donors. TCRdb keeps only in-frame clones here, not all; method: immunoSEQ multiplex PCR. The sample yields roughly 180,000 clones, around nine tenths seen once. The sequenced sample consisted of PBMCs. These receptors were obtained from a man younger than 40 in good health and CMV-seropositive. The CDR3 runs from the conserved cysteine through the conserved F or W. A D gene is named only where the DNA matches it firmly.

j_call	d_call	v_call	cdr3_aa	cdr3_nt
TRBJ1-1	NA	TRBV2	CANRVLNTEAFF	TGTGCCAACAGGGTCCTTAACACTGAAGCTTTCTTT
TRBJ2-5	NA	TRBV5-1	CASSLEGRETQYF	TGCGCCAGCAGCTTGGAGGGTCGGGAGACCCAGTACTTC
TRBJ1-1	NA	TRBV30	CAWHTIIGEAFF	TGTGCCTGGCATACGATCATCGGTGAAGCTTTCTTT
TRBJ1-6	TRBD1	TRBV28	CASSDGQGRWNSPLHF	TGTGCCAGCAGCGACGGACAGGGGAGGTGGAATTCACCCCTCCACTTT
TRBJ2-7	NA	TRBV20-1	CSARGPREQYF	TGCAGTGCTAGGGGGCCTCGCGAGCAGTACTTC
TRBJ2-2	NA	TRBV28	CASSLVTGELFF	TGTGCCAGTAGTTTAGTTACCGGGGAGCTGTTTTTT
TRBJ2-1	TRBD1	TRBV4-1	CASSQVITGGNEQFF	TGCGCCAGCAGCCAAGTTATCACAGGGGGCAATGAGCAGTTCTTC
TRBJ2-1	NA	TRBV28	CASSLARMLYNEQFF	TGTGCCAGCAGTTTAGCCAGAATGCTGTACAATGAGCAGTTCTTC
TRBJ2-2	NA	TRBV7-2	CASSPLAGTGELFF	TGTGCCAGCAGCCCCCTAGCCGGCACCGGGGAGCTGTTTTTT
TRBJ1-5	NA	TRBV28	CASSEGIQPQHF	TGTGCCAGCAGTGAGGGGATTCAGCCCCAGCATTTT
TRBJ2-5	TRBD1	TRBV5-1	CASTRDSYQETQYF	TGCGCCAGCACCCGGGACAGCTACCAAGAGACCCAGTACTTC
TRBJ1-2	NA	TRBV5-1	CASSYMSQGRANYGYTF	TGCGCCAGCAGCTATATGTCCCAGGGAAGGGCTAACTATGGCTACACCTTC
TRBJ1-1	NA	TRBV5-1	CASSLDEGGYTEAFF	TGCGCCAGCAGCTTGGACGAGGGAGGATACACTGAAGCTTTCTTT